The 9 T cell receptor beta chains listed next were all sequenced from one sample in a study of blood T cell repertoires in COVID-19. The assay was immunoSEQ multiplex PCR, and TCRdb's table has in-frame clones only and misses some. The data show under 150,000 clones, under 80% seen once. The sample comprised peripheral blood. These receptors originate from a man older than 75 with acute or convalescent COVID-19.

The V and J genes are TRBV28 and TRBJ1-1, with 10 bases matching TRBD1. Germline CDR1 is MDHEN and CDR2 is SYDVKM. V lost 3 bases and J lost 3; bases outside the gene matches: 10. The CDR3 runs to 17 residues. The CDR3 DNA follows: TGTGCCAGCAGTTTGGTTCAGGGGACAGGGGATCACACTGAAGCTTTCTTT. Residues: CASSLVQGTGDHTEAFF.

The chain has TRBV4-1 and TRBJ2-5, with 11 bases aligning to TRBD2. The ends lost 0 bases at V and 0 bases at J; junction bases unmatched: 6. Germline-derived CDR1 and CDR2 are MGHRA and YSYEKL. The CDR3 sequence is 18 residues long. The CDR3 is CASSQDPRLAGNQETQYF. CDR3 in DNA: TGCGCCAGCAGCCAAGACCCGCGACTAGCGGGGAACCAAGAGACCCAGTACTTC.

J is TRBJ1-5 and V is TRBV2; TRBD1 agrees at 8 bases. The CDR3 extends over 13 amino acids. Germline V gene sequence: CDR1 SNHLY, CDR2 FYNNEI. V was clipped by 8 bases and J by 7 bases; unmatched bases: 7. CDR3 nucleotides: TGTGCCAGCGGGGCAGGGGGCCAACAGCCCCAGCATTTT. It yields the protein CASGAGGQQPQHF.

V gene TRBV2 combines with J gene TRBJ2-5; D is unresolved. This CDR3 is built from 14 residues. The V end lost 7 bases, the J end lost 4 bases, and 16 bases lay between the germline ends. The germline V gene has CDR1 SNHLY and CDR2 FYNNEI. The CDR3 bases are TGTGCCAGCACCCCTGGCGGAGCTGGAGAGACCCAGTACTTC. Protein: CASTPGGAGETQYF.

The table lists this clone with a few counts. At one end, the junction sequence differs from germline, possibly due to a read error. The rearrangement links TRBV12-3 or TRBV12-4 to TRBJ2-1; no firm D call. The CDR3 sequence is 11 residues long. In nucleotides, the CDR3 is TGTGCCAGCAGGTTAGGAGTTGAGCAGTTCTTC. Translation: CASRLGVEQFF.

This clone appeared once. The V gene is TRBV3-1 (or the pseudogene TRBV3-2), the J gene TRBJ2-1, with a weak D call TRBD2 (6 bases). The V end lost 4 bases, the J end lost 2 bases, and 12 bases lay between the germline ends. The CDR3 spans 15 residues. Per the germline V gene, CDR1 is LGHDT and CDR2 is YNNKEL (reference sequence). This CDR3 is CASSPPGSAYNEQFF. The CDR3 DNA reads TGTGCCAGCAGCCCCCCCGGGAGCGCCTACAATGAGCAGTTCTTC.

The chain employs TRBV30 and TRBJ1-4; no clear D gene. The CDR3 covers 15 residues. The germline CDR1 and CDR2 sequences are GTSNPN and SVGIG (reference sequence). V lost 2 bases, J lost 0 bases, and 10 bases lay in between. The DNA for the CDR3 is TGTGCCTGGAGTAACTACGGTGCAACTAATGAAAAACTGTTTTTT. Its protein is CAWSNYGATNEKLFF.

This chain connects TRBV7-6 to TRBJ1-4; D is possibly TRBD1 (6 bases). Germline CDR1 is SGHVS and CDR2 is FNYEAQ. V lost 4 bases, J lost 3 bases, and 12 bases lay in between. This CDR3 has 15 residues. CDR3 coding DNA: TGTGCCAGCAGCTGGGGAGGGACACCTAATGAAAAACTGTTTTTT. Translating it yields CASSWGGTPNEKLFF.

V and J are TRBV12-3 or TRBV12-4 and TRBJ2-1; tentatively, D is TRBD1 (6 bases). The CDR3 is made up of 12 amino acids. Trimming took 4 bases from V and 7 from J, leaving 8 bases between them. Here the CDR3 reads CASSYQGNEQFF. The CDR3 nucleotides read TGTGCCAGCAGTTATCAGGGGAATGAGCAGTTCTTC.